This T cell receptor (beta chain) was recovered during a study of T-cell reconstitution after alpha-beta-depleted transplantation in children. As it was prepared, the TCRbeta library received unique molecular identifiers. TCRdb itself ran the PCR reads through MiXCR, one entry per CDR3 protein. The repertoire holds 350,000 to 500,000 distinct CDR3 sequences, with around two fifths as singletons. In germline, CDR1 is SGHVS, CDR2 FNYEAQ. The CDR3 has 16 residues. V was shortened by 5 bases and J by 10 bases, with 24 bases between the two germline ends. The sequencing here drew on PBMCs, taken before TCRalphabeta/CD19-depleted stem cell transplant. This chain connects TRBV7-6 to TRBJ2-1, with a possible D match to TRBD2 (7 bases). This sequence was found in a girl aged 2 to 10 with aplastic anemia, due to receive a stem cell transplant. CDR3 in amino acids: CASSPLGGKGGAEQFF. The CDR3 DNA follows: TGTGCCAGCAGCCCACTGGGGGGGAAGGGGGGCGCAGAGCAGTTCTTC.